The clone carrying this T cell receptor (beta chain) was recorded many times. TCR beta CDR3 sequences were amplified from RNA transcripts. A set of HTBI primers served as the primers for a first-round RT-PCR of the TCR CDR3. TCRdb called the multiplex PCR reads again in MiXCR, with one record for every CDR3 protein. The sample yields approximately 600,000 distinct CDR3 sequences, 13% to 15% seen once. This entry comes from a study of T cells in Graves' hyperthyroidism and ophthalmopathy. CDR1 and CDR2 from the germline V gene are KGHDR and SFDVKD. The V end was cut by 1 base, the J end by 0 bases, with 10 bases between. The CDR3 has 16 residues.

Sequenced input: blood. This sequence joins TRBV24-1 and TRBJ2-3; maybe TRBD2 (5 bases). This receptor was obtained from a woman in her late teens or twenties with Graves' ophthalmopathy. The DNA of the CDR3 is TGTGCCACCAGTGATTTACGGCGCGGGAGCACAGATACGCAGTATTTT. Translating it yields CATSDLRRGSTDTQYF.